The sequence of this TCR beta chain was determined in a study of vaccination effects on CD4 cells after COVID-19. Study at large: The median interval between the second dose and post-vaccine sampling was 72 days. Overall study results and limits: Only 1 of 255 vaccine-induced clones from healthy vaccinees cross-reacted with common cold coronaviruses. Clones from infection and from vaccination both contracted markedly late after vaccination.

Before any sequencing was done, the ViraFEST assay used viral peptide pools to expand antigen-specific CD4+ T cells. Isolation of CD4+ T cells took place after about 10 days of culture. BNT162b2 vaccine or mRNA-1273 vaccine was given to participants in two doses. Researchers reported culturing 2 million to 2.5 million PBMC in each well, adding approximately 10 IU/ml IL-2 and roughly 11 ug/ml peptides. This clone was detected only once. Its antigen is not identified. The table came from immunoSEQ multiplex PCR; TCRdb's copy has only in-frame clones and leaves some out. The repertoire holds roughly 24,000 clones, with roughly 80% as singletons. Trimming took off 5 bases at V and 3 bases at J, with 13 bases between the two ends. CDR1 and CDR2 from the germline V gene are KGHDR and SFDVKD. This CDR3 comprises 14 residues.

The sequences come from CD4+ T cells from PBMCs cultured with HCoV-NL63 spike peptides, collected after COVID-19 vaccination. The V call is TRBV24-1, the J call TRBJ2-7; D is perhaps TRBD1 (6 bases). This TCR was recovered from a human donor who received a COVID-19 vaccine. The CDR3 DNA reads TGTGCCACCAGTGGAGGGGGAGCAGGCTACGAGCAGTACTTC. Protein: CATSGGGAGYEQYF.